One and the same sample provided the 13 T cell receptor beta chains below, sequenced in a study of blood T cell repertoires in COVID-19 (dated by TCRdb to the early 2020s). The library was made by the immunoSEQ multiplex PCR assay. TCRdb retrieved this table from immuneACCESS and kept in-frame rearrangements only. Not all clones are present; in checked studies, unresolved V genes account for under half, and no reason is known for the remainder. The sample contains about 150,000 clones, 80% to 90% of them found a single time. The ten top clones hold roughly 8.3% of the sample. The sample taken for sequencing was peripheral blood. Receptors originate from a woman aged 60-70 years with COVID-19, enrolled during active disease.

The gene calls are TRBV29-1 and TRBJ2-5; TRBD1 aligns across 9 bases. The CDR3 extends over 16 amino acids. Germline V CDR1 and CDR2: SQVTM, ANQGSEA. V was clipped by 6 bases and J by 5 bases; unmatched bases: 16. CDR3 residues: CSVLNPGQGVYETQYF. CDR3 in DNA: TGCAGCGTCCTTAACCCGGGACAGGGAGTTTATGAGACCCAGTACTTC.

This chain's CDR3 is CASSTRQISMNTEAFF. Written as DNA, the CDR3 is TGTGCCAGCAGCACTCGACAAATTTCAATGAACACTGAAGCTTTCTTT. The chain employs TRBV14 and TRBJ1-1; D is unclear. The V and J ends lost 5 bases and 0 bases respectively, with 16 bases between them. The CDR3 sequence is 16 residues long. Germline-derived CDR1 and CDR2 are SGHDN and FVKESK.

This rearrangement joins TRBV7-2 to TRBJ1-1; the match to TRBD1 covers 7 bases. CDR3 size: 14 residues. V dropped 3 bases and J dropped 5; count of bases not matched to a gene: 6. Per germline, CDR1 SGHTA and CDR2 FQGNSA. Here the CDR3 DNA reads TGTGCCAGCAGCTTGGGGCAGGGGGTAACTGAAGCTTTCTTT. It encodes CASSLGQGVTEAFF.

As DNA, the CDR3 is TGCGCCAGCAGCCCCTCGGGGACAGGGCCCTACGAGCAGTACTTC. Encoded protein: CASSPSGTGPYEQYF. The genes are TRBV4-1 and TRBJ2-7; 9 bases match TRBD1. Germline loops: CDR1 MGHRA, CDR2 YSYEKL. This CDR3 spans 15 amino acids. V gave up 4 bases and J gave up 2 bases; unmatched junction bases: 6.

This chain joins TRBV6-2 or TRBV6-3 and TRBJ1-2, with 7 bases that match TRBD1. The CDR3 consists of 14 residues. The V and J ends lost 0 bases and 5 bases, in that order; junction bases with no gene match: 3. Germline V gene sequence: CDR1 MNHEY, CDR2 SVGEGT. In DNA, the CDR3 is TGTGCCAGCAGTTACTCGACAGGGCGGTATGGCTACACCTTC. Encoded protein: CASSYSTGRYGYTF.

This chain uses TRBV7-9 with TRBJ1-1; unclear D gene. V lost 1 base and J 1 base, leaving 7 bases between the germline ends. CDR1 and CDR2 from the germline V gene are SEHNR and FQNEAQ (reference sequence). The CDR3 has 14 amino acids. CDR3: CASSLGAWNTEAFF. In DNA form, the CDR3 reads TGTGCCAGCAGCTTAGGGGCTTGGAACACTGAAGCTTTCTTT. Variable domain in full (rest from reference TRBV7-9 and TRBJ1-1): DTGVSQNPRHKITKRGQNVTFRCDPISEHNRLYWYRQTLGQGPEFLTYFQNEAQLEKSRLLSDRFSAERPKGSFSTLEIQRTEQGDSAMYLCASSLGAWNTEAFFGQGTRLTVV.

The chain is built from TRBV19 and TRBJ1-3; D unresolved. V shed 7 bases and J shed 0 bases, with 10 bases lying between them. Germline V gives CDR1 LNHDA, CDR2 SQIVND (reference sequence). This CDR3 is 14 amino acids long. As DNA, the CDR3 is TGTGCCAGTAACCTCGCCGGCTCTGGAAACACCATATATTTT. It translates to CASNLAGSGNTIYF.

The chain employs TRBV19 and TRBJ1-1; 8 nucleotides line up with TRBD1. Germline CDR1 reads LNHDA; CDR2 reads SQIVND (reference sequence). V shed 7 bases and J 4 bases; nucleotides not matched to a gene: 8. The CDR3 has 14 amino acids. CDR3 DNA: TGTGCCAGTACCTCAGGTGGGACAGGCACTGAAGCTTTCTTT. It is translated as CASTSGGTGTEAFF.

The chain uses TRBV9 and TRBJ1-3; no firm D call. Trimming removed 0 bases at V and 0 bases at J, with 13 bases between. CDR1 is SGDLS, CDR2 YYNGEE, per germline. The CDR3 extends over 17 amino acids. CDR3 in DNA: TGTGCCAGCAGCGTAGTTGGGGAAGGAGGCTCTGGAAACACCATATATTTT. Its translation is CASSVVGEGGSGNTIYF. Full variable domain (missing parts from reference TRBV9 and TRBJ1-3): DSGVTQTPKHLITATGQRVTLRCSPRSGDLSVYWYQQSLDQGLQFLIQYYNGEERAKGNILERFSAQQFPDLHSELNLSSLELGDSALYFCASSVVGEGGSGNTIYFGEGSWLTVV.

The chain joins TRBV24-1 to TRBJ2-1; 14 bases are a match to TRBD2. The CDR3 has 13 amino acids. Per germline, CDR1 KGHDR and CDR2 SFDVKD. Losses at the gene ends were 9 bases for V and 6 bases for J; bases not matched to a gene: 0. The CDR3 loop is CATGTSGSNEQFF. CDR3 bases: TGTGCCACCGGGACTAGCGGGAGCAATGAGCAGTTCTTC.

This clone was recorded only once. The chain links TRBV10-2 to TRBJ1-2; D is undetermined. The CDR3 is made up of 15 amino acids. Germline values: CDR1 WSHSY, CDR2 SAAADI. V was clipped by 6 bases and J by 4 bases, with 18 bases between them. The CDR3 region is CASRMSGSPAYGYTF. DNA for the CDR3: TGCGCCAGCAGGATGTCGGGGAGCCCGGCCTATGGCTACACCTTC.

This rearrangement joins TRBV9 to TRBJ2-5; 8 nucleotides line up with TRBD1. Germline CDR1 is SGDLS and CDR2 is YYNGEE. The CDR3 is 15 amino acids. J gave up 4 bases and V 4 bases, and 9 bases lay outside the gene matches. Here the CDR3 DNA reads TGTGCCAGCAGCCTCGACAGGGGCCAGAGAGAGACCCAGTACTTC. Translated, it gives CASSLDRGQRETQYF.

V gene TRBV7-3 combines with J gene TRBJ2-3; 12 nucleotides agree with TRBD2. V trimming: 5 bases; J trimming: 4 bases; junction bases outside the gene matches: 7. Germline V gene lookup returns CDR1 SGHTA and CDR2 FQGTGA. The CDR3 is 16 residues long. This chain's CDR3 is CASSPRTSGAADTQYF. Here the CDR3 DNA reads TGTGCCAGCAGCCCCCGGACTAGCGGGGCCGCAGATACGCAGTATTTT.